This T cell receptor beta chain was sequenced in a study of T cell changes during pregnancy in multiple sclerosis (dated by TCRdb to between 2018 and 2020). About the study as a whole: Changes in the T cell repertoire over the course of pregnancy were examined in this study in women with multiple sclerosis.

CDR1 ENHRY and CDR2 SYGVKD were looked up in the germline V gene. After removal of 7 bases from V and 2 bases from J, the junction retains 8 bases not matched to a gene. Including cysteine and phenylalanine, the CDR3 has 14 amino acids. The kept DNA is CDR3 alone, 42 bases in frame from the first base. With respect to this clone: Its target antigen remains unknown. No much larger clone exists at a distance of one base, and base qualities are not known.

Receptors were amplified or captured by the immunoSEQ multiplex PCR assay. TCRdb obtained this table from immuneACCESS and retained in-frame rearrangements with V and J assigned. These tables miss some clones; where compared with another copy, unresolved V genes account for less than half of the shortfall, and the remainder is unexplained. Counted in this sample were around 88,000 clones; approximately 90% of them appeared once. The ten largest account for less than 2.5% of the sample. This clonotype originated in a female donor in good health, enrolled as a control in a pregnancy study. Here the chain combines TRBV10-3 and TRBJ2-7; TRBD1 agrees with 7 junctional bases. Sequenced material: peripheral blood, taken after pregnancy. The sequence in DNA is TGTGCCATCACCCAAGGGACAGCTACCTACGAGCAGTACTTC. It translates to CAITQGTATYEQYF.